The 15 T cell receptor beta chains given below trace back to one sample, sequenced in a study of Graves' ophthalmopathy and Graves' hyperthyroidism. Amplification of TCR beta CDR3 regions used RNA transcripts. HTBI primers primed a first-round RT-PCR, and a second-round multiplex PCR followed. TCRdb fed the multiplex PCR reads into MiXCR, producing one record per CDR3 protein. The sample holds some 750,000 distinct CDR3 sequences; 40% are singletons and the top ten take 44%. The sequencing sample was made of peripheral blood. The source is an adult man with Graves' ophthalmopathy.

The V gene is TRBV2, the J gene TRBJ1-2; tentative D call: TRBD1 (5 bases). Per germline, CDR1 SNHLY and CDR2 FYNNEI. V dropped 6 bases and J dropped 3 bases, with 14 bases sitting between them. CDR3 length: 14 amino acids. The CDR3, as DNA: TGTGCCAGCAGACCGGGGGGGGGGGACTATGGCTACACCTTC. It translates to CASRPGGGDYGYTF.

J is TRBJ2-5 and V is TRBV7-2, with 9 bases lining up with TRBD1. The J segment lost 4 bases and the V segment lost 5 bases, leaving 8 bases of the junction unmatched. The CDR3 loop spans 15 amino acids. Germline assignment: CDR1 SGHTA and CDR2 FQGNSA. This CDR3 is CASSKPGQGRETQYF. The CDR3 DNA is TGTGCCAGCAGCAAGCCGGGACAGGGTCGAGAGACCCAGTACTTC.

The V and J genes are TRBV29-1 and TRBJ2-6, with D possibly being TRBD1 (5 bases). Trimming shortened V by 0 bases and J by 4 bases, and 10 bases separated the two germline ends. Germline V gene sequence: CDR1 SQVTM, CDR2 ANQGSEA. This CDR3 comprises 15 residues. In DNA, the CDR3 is TGCAGCGTTGAAGAGGGTGACAGAGGGGCCAACGTCCTGACTTTC. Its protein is CSVEEGDRGANVLTF.

Written as DNA, the CDR3 is TGCAGTGCTATGGGGGGGGAAAAACTGTTTTTT. Translation: CSAMGGEKLFF. The chain uses TRBV20-1 and TRBJ1-4; D is possibly TRBD1 (5 bases). Germline V gives CDR1 DFQATT, CDR2 SNEGSKA (reference sequence). The CDR3 totals 11 residues. With 4 bases removed from V and 8 bases from J, the gap between germline ends came to 8 bases.

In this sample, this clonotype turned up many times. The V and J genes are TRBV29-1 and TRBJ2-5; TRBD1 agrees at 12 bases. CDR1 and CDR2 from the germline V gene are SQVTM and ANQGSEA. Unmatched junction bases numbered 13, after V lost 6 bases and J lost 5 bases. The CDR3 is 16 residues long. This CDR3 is CSVPAEGQGAGETQYF. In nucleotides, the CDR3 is TGCAGCGTCCCGGCAGAGGGACAGGGGGCTGGGGAGACCCAGTACTTC.

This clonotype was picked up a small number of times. The CDR3 loop is CASTLGQSNTEAFF. As DNA, the CDR3 is TGTGCCAGTACCCTCGGACAGTCGAACACTGAAGCTTTCTTT. The V and J genes are TRBV19 and TRBJ1-1, with D maybe TRBD1 (6 bases). Germline values: CDR1 LNHDA, CDR2 SQIVND (reference sequence). This CDR3 is 14 amino acids long. V gave up 7 bases and J gave up 1 base, with 13 bases separating them.

The CDR3 spells CASTATRYSNQPQHF. CDR3 bases: TGTGCCAGCACTGCCACCAGGTATAGCAATCAGCCCCAGCATTTT. The chain links TRBV6-1 to TRBJ1-5; no definite D call. Germline loops: CDR1 MNHNS, CDR2 SASEGT. Between the trimmed V and J ends, which lost 7 bases and 0 bases, there was a span of 13 bases. The CDR3 length is 15 residues.

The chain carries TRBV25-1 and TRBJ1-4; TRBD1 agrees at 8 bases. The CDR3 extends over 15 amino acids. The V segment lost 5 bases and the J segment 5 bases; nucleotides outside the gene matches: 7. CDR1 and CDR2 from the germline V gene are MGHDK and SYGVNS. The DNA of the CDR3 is TGTGCCAGCAGTTTATGGACAGGGAGAAATGAAAAACTGTTTTTT. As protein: CASSLWTGRNEKLFF.

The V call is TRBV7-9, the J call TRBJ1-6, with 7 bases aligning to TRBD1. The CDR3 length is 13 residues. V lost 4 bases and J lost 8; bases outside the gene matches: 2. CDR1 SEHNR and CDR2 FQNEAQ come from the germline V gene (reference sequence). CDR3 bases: TGTGCCAGCAGCTCAGACAGGGATTCACCCCTCCACTTT. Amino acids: CASSSDRDSPLHF.

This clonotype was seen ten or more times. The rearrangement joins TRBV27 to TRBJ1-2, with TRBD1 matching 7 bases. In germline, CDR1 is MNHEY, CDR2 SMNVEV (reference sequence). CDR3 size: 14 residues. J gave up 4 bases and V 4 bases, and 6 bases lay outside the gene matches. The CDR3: CASSSSGQVYGYTF. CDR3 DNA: TGTGCCAGCAGTTCGTCAGGACAGGTCTATGGCTACACCTTC.

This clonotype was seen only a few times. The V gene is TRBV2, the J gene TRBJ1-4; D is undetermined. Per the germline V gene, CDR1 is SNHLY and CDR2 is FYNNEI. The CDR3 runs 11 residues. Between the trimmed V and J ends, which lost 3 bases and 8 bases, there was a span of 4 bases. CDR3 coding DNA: TGTGCCAGCAGTGAGGGGGAAAAACTGTTTTTT. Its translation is CASSEGEKLFF.

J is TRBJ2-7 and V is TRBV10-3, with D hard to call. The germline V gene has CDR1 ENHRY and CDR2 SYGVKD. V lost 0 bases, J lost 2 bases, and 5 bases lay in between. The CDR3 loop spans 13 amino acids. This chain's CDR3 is CAISESPPYEQYF. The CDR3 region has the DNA TGTGCCATCAGTGAGTCCCCCCCCTACGAGCAGTACTTC.

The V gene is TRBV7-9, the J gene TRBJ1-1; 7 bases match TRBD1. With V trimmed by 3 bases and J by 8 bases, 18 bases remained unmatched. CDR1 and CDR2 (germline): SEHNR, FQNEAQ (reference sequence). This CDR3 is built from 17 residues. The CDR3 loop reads CASSLAGDSHHVTEAFF. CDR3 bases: TGTGCCAGCAGCTTGGCCGGGGACAGTCATCATGTGACGGAAGCTTTCTTT.

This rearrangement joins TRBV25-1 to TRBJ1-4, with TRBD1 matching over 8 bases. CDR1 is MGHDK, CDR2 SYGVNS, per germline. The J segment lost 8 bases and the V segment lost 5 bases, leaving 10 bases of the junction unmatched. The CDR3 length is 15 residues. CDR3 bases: TGTGCCAGCAGTTTCGACAGGGGTACTGGGGAAAAACTGTTTTTT. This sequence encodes CASSFDRGTGEKLFF.

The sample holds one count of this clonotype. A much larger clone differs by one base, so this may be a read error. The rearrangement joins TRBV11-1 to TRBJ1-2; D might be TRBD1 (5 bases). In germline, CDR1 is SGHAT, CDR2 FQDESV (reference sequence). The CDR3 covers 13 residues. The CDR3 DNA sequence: TGTTCCAGCAGCCCCAGACAGTCTTATGGCTACACCTTC. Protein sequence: CSSSPRQSYGYTF.